Listed below are T cell receptor beta chains from one sample, sequenced in a study of blood T cell repertoires in COVID-19. Clones were read by immunoSEQ multiplex PCR, and TCRdb kept only the in-frame ones, dropping some. The data contain approximately 280,000 clones, 75% to 90% of them seen just once; the ten biggest clones take up under 15%. Input material: peripheral blood. All receptors derive from a woman aged 55-70 years with acute or convalescent COVID-19. The CDR3 runs from the conserved cysteine through the conserved F or W. A D gene is named only where the DNA matches it firmly. Rows give clone size only sometimes, using once, few, many, or a class for an expanded clone.

>TRBJ2-1|NA|TRBV9|NA|16
CASSVGSGVTYNEQFF
TGTGCCAGCAGCGTAGGATCGGGGGTCACCTACAATGAGCAGTTCTTC
>TRBJ2-1|NA|TRBV6-2/TRBV6-3|NA|13
CASSTLARGEQFF
TGTGCCAGCAGTACGCTAGCTAGAGGTGAGCAGTTCTTC
>TRBJ1-5|TRBD1|TRBV7-8|NA|16
CASSFRDRGLSQPQHF
TGTGCCAGCAGCTTCAGGGACAGGGGACTGAGCCAGCCCCAGCATTTT
>TRBJ1-1|TRBD1|TRBV6-2/TRBV6-3|NA|18
CASSYPTGQGWVNTEAFF
TGTGCCAGCAGTTACCCCACTGGACAGGGCTGGGTCAACACTGAAGCTTTCTTT
>TRBJ1-1|NA|TRBV12-3/TRBV12-4|NA|13
CASGQGGGTEAFF
TGTGCCAGCGGGCAGGGCGGGGGGACTGAAGCTTTCTTT
>TRBJ1-4|NA|TRBV24-1|NA|12
CATQGYGEKLFF
TGTGCCACGCAGGGGTATGGTGAAAAACTGTTTTTT
>TRBJ2-7|TRBD2|TRBV20-1|NA|15
CSASGGGRETYEQYF
TGCAGTGCTAGTGGAGGCGGGAGGGAAACCTACGAGCAGTACTTC
>TRBJ1-4|NA|TRBV6-5|once|14
CASMRDKVNEKLFF
TGTGCCAGCATGAGGGACAAAGTTAATGAAAAACTGTTTTTT
>TRBJ2-3|NA|TRBV7-2|NA|15
CASSLERRSADTQYF
TGTGCCAGCAGCTTAGAGCGGCGCTCGGCGGATACGCAGTATTTT
>TRBJ2-2|TRBD1|TRBV28|NA|13
CASTAGGGGELFF
TGTGCCAGCACAGCAGGGGGTGGCGGGGAGCTGTTTTTT